What follows describes a single T cell receptor beta chain. This specimen comes from a study of T and B cells in COVID-19 patients. TRB rearrangements were amplified by multiplex PCR with BIOMED2 TRB-A/B primers. One entry per CDR3 protein, called by TCRdb with MiXCR from the multiplex PCR reads. The sample includes 1,300 to 1,500 distinct CDR3 sequences, about a quarter of them seen just once. TRB was amplified from around 250-500 ng of blood genomic DNA. Trimming cost V 2 bases and J 0 bases, with 10 bases left between them. The length of the CDR3 is 15 residues. CDR1 and CDR2 (germline): MNHEY, SVGEGT.

The chain combines TRBV6-2 or TRBV6-3 with TRBJ1-2, with a tentative D call TRBD1 (6 bases). The sample was blood. This clonotype was sampled from a human donor with active COVID-19. CDR3 region: CASSYLGGPNYGYTF. Here the CDR3 DNA reads TGTGCCAGCAGTTACCTCGGGGGCCCTAACTATGGCTACACCTTC.